This T cell receptor beta chain was sequenced during a study of T-cell memory formation after mild COVID-19. Germline V gene data show CDR1 as LGHNA and CDR2 as YSLEER. V was shortened by 0 bases and J by 7 bases, with 27 bases between the two germline ends. The CDR3 loop spans 19 amino acids. A single record per CDR3 protein comes from TCRdb applying MiXCR to the 5' RACE reads. The repertoire holds roughly 580,000 distinct CDR3 sequences, roughly 17% seen once, with more than 10% in the top ten. This clonotype originated in an adult woman who had mild COVID-19 (a few samples of this study predate the infection). Cell type and time point are not known. The chain carries TRBV4-3 and TRBJ1-2; perhaps TRBD1 as D (5 bases). Sequenced material: PBMCs or a T cell subset sorted from them (not recorded which). The CDR3 nucleotides read TGCGCCAGCAGCCAAGAAGGGGAAATATGGGCAGGGAAAGCGGCTGGCTACACCTTC. Amino acids: CASSQEGEIWAGKAAGYTF.